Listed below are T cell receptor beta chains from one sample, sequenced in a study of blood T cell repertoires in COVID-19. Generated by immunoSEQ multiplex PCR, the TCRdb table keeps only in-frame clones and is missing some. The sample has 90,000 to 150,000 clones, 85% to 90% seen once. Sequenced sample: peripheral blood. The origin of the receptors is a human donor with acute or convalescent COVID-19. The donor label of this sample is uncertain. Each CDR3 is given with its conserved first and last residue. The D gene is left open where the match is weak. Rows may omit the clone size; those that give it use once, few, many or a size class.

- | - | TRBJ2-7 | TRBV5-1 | TGCGCCAGCAGCTTGCATGGGGACAACACCTACGAGCAGTACTTC | CASSLHGDNTYEQYF
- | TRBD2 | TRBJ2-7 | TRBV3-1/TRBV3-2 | TGTGCCAGCAGCCCCTTTGGCGGGGGGACCTACGAGCAGTACTTC | CASSPFGGGTYEQYF
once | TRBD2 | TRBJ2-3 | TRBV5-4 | TGTGCCAGCAGCCGGGGACTAGCGGGAGGCACAGATACGCAGTATTTT | CASSRGLAGGTDTQYF
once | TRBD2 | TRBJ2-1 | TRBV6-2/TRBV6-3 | TGTGCCAGCAGCCAAACTAGCGGGGCCTACAATGAGCAGTTCTTC | CASSQTSGAYNEQFF
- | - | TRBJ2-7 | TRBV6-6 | TGTGCCAGCATGGCCGAAGGACTTTACGAGCAGTACTTC | CASMAEGLYEQYF
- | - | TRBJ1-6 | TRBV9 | TGTGCCAGCAGCGAGTACCCGGGGGGTGGGTATAATTCACCCCTCCACTTT | CASSEYPGGGYNSPLHF
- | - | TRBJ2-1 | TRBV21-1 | TGTGCCAGCAGCAAAGGAGCGGGAGGGCCTAACAATGAGCAGTTCTTC | CASSKGAGGPNNEQFF
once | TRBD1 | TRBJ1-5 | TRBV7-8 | TGTGCCAGCAGCTTAGGCAGACAGGGGCGCCGAAATCAGCCCCAGCATTTT | CASSLGRQGRRNQPQHF
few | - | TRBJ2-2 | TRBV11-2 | TGTGCCAGCAAGGGGCCGAACACCGGGGAGCTGTTTTTT | CASKGPNTGELFF
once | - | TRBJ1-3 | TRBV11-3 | TGTGCCAGCAGTCTCCATAGGAGCTCTGGAAACACCATATATTTT | CASSLHRSSGNTIYF
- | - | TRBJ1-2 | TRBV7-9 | TGTGCCAGCAGCTCACCGGGTTTAGGCTATGGCTACACCTTC | CASSSPGLGYGYTF
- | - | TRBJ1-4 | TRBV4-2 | TGTGCCAGCAGCCAAGCAGGGATGACTAATGAAAAACTGTTTTTT | CASSQAGMTNEKLFF
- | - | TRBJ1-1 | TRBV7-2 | TGTGCCAGCAGCTTAGTTCCAGGGTGGGGCACTGAAGCTTTCTTT | CASSLVPGWGTEAFF
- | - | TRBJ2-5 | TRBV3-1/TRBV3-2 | TGTGCCAGCATAGAACTGTCCGGGGACCAAGAGACCCAGTACTTC | CASIELSGDQETQYF
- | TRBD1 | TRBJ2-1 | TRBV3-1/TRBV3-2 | TGTGCCAGCAGCCAAGATGCGACAGGGCCCAATGAGCAGTTCTTC | CASSQDATGPNEQFF
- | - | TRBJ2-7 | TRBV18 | TGTGCCAGCTCAACACAGGGGAGGGCCTACGAGCAGTACTTC | CASSTQGRAYEQYF
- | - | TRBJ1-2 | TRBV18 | TGTGCCAGCTCATACTCCACCTCTACAGGGCCCGGGGACTATGGCTACACCTTC | CASSYSTSTGPGDYGYTF
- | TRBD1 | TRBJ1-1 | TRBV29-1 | TGCAGCGCCGACAGGGGTAGTACGTGGAGCACTGAAGCTTTCTTT | CSADRGSTWSTEAFF
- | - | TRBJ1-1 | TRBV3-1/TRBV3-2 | TGTGCCAGCAGCCAAGTACAGGGCCCGAACACTGAAGCTTTCTTT | CASSQVQGPNTEAFF
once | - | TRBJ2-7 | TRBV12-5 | TGTGCTAGTGGTCACGGACATACCTACGAGCAGTACTTC | CASGHGHTYEQYF
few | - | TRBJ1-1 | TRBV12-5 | TGTGCTAGTGGTTTCCACCCAGGGAGGGTGAACACTGAAGCTTTCTTT | CASGFHPGRVNTEAFF
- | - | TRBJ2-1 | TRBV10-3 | TGTGCCATCAGTGAGGGGAGCTTCGCCTCCTACAATGAGCAGTTCTTC | CAISEGSFASYNEQFF
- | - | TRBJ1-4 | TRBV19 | TGTGCCAGTAGTATCCCTCCGACTAATGAAAAACTGTTTTTT | CASSIPPTNEKLFF
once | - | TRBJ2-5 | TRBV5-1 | TGCGCCAGCAGCTCTTCCCAAGAGACCCAGTACTTC | CASSSSQETQYF
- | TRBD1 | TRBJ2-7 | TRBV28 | TGTGCCAGCAGTAGGGACAGGGTCTTTTACGAGCAGTACTTC | CASSRDRVFYEQYF
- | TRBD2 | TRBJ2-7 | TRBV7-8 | TGTGCCAGCAGCCCGGATCTAGCGGGAGCCCACGAGCAGTACTTC | CASSPDLAGAHEQYF
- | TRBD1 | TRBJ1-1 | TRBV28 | TGTGCCAGCAGTCCTCTAGGACAGGGCGCGACTGAAGCTTTCTTT | CASSPLGQGATEAFF
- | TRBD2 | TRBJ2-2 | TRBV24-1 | TGTGCCACCAGTGATTCGGGACTAGCGGGTTTCGCGAACACCGGGGAGCTGTTTTTT | CATSDSGLAGFANTGELFF
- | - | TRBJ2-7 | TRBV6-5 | TGTGCCAGCAGTTGGACTGCAGGACTAACCTACGAGCAGTACTTC | CASSWTAGLTYEQYF
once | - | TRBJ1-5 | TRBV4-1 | TGCGCCAGCAGCCAAAACAGGGATCAGCCCCAGCATTTT | CASSQNRDQPQHF
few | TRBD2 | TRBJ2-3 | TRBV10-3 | TGTGCCATCAGTGAGTCGGGGCTAGCGGGTGCAGATACGCAGTATTTT | CAISESGLAGADTQYF
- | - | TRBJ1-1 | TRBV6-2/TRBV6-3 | TGTGCCAGCAGCCTTTTGCGGGGGGGTGTGGGGAACACTGAAGCTTTCTTT | CASSLLRGGVGNTEAFF
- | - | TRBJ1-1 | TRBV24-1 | TGTGCCACCAGTGACTCGAAACGGGGAAGCACTGAAGCTTTCTTT | CATSDSKRGSTEAFF
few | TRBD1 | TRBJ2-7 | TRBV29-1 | TGCAGCGTTGAAGATGAGACAGGGTCCTACGAGCAGTACTTC | CSVEDETGSYEQYF
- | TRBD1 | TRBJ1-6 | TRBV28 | TGTGCCAGCAGCTCGTTGACAGGGTGGTCAAATTCACCCCTCCACTTT | CASSSLTGWSNSPLHF
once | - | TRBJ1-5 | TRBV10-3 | TGTGCCATCTCAGAGTTGGGGGGTGGGGGAAATCAGCCCCAGCATTTT | CAISELGGGGNQPQHF
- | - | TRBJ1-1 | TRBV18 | TGTGCCAGCTCACCCTACAGGGAGAACACTGAAGCTTTCTTT | CASSPYRENTEAFF
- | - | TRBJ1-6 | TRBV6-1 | TGTGCCAGCAGTGATAGATTCACCCTCCACTTT | CASSDRFTLHF
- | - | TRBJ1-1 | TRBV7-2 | TGTGCCAGCAGCTTAGCGACGGGGGACACTGAAGCTTTCTTT | CASSLATGDTEAFF
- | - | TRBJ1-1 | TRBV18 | TGTGCCAGCTCACCCCCGGGACAAGCAAACACTGAAGCTTTCTTT | CASSPPGQANTEAFF
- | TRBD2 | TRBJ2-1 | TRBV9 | TGTGCCAGCAGCCTGAGCGGGACCTCCTACAATGAGCAGTTCTTC | CASSLSGTSYNEQFF
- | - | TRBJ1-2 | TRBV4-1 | TGCGCCAGCAGCCAAGAGGGGGGTGACTATGGCTACACCTTC | CASSQEGGDYGYTF
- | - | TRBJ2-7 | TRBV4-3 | TGCGCCAGCAGCCAAGACAGAACCTACGAGCAGTACTTC | CASSQDRTYEQYF
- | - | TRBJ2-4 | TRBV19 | TGTGCCAGGGGGTACAGGGAGGCCAAAAACATTCAGTACTTC | CARGYREAKNIQYF
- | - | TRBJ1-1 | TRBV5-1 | TGCGCCAGCAGCTTGAGGGGGACTGAAGCTTTCTTT | CASSLRGTEAFF
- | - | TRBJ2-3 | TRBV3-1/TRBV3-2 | TGTGCCAGCAGCCAACATACCTCTCCACAGGGTACGCAGTATTTT | CASSQHTSPQGTQYF
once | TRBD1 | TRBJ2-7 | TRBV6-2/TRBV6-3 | TGTGCCAGCAGTTACTCCGGACAGGCAAGACCCTACGAGCAGTACTTC | CASSYSGQARPYEQYF
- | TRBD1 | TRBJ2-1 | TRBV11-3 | TGTGCCAGCAGCTTAGTCCAAGGGGGCATCTACAATGAGCAGTTCTTC | CASSLVQGGIYNEQFF
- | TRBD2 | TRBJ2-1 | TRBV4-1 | TGCGCCAGCAGCCAAGACAGCGGGAGGGCAGGCTACAATGAGCAGTTCTTC | CASSQDSGRAGYNEQFF
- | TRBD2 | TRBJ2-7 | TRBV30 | TGTGCCTGGAGTCCCAGCGGGGGGGCCTACGAGCAGTACTTC | CAWSPSGGAYEQYF
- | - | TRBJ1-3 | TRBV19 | TGTGCCAGTAGCGAGAGCTCTGGAAACACCATATATTTT | CASSESSGNTIYF
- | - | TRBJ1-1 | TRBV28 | TGTGCCAGCAGTTTCGGGGGAATGAACACTGAAGCTTTCTTT | CASSFGGMNTEAFF
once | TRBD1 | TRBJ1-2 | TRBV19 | TGTGCCAGTAGTAAGGCCGGGACAGGGGGCCATGGCTACACCTTC | CASSKAGTGGHGYTF
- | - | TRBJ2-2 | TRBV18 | TGTGCCAGCTCACCACCTTTCGGGTCCGGGGAGCTGTTTTTT | CASSPPFGSGELFF
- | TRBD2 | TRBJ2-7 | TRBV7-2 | TGTGCCAGCAGCTCCCTTCGTCGGAGCGGGAGAGCCTACGAGCAGTACTTC | CASSSLRRSGRAYEQYF
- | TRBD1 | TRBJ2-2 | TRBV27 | TGTGCCAGCAGTTTCCGCGGGACAGGGGGCACCGGGGAGCTGTTTTTT | CASSFRGTGGTGELFF